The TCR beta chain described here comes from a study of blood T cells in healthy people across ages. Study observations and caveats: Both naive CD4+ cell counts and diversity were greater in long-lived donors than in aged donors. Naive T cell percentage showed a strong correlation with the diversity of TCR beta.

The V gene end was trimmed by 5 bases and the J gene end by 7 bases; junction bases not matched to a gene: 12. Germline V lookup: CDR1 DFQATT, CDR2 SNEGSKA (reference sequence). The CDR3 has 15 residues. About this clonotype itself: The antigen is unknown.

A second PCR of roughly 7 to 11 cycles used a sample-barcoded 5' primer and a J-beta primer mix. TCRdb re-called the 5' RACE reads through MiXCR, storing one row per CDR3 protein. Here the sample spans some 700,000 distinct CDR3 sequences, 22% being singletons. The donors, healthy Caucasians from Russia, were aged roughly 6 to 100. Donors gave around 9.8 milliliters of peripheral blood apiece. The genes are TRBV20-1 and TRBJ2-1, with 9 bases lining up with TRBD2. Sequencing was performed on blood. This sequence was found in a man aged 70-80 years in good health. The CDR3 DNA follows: TGCAGTGCTCGAGTTACTAGCGGGTGGGGGAATGAGCAGTTCTTC. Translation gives CSARVTSGWGNEQFF.